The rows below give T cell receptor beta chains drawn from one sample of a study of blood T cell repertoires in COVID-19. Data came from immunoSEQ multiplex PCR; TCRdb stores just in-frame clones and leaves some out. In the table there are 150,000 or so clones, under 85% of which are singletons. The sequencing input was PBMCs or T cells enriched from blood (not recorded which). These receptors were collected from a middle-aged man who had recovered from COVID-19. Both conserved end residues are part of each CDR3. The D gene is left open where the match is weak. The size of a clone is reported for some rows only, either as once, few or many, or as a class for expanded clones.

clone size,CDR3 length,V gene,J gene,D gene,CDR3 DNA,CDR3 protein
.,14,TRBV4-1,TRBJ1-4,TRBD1,TGCGCCAGCAGACTGGGACAGCTTAATGAAAAACTGTTTTTT,CASRLGQLNEKLFF
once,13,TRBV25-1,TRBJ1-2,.,TGTGCCAGCAGTGAACGGCAGGGAAGGGGCTACACCTTC,CASSERQGRGYTF
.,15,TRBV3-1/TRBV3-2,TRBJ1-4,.,TGTGCCAGCAGCCAAGGAGGGACAACTAATGAAAAACTGTTTTTT,CASSQGGTTNEKLFF
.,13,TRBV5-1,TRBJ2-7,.,TGCGCCAGCAGCCGGGGTCAGAGCTACGAGCAGTACTTC,CASSRGQSYEQYF
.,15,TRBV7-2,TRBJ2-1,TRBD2,TGTGCCAGCAGCTTAGTGGCGGGGGGGTACAATGAGCAGTTCTTC,CASSLVAGGYNEQFF
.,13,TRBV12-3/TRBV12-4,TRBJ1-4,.,TGTGCCAGCGGATCCCAGGGGAGAGAAAAACTGTTTTTT,CASGSQGREKLFF
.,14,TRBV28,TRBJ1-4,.,TGTGCCAGCAGTTTTCCGTCGGCGGCAGAAAAACTGTTTTTT,CASSFPSAAEKLFF
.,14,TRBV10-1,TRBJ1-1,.,TGCGCCAGCAGTGAACTAAGGGAGGCCACTGAAGCTTTCTTT,CASSELREATEAFF
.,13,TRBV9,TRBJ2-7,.,TGTGCCAGCAGCGTGAACAGTGGCTACGAGCAGTACTTC,CASSVNSGYEQYF
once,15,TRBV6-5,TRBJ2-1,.,TGTGCCAGCAGCAACAGGGCTGGGGCCTACAATGAGCAGTTCTTC,CASSNRAGAYNEQFF
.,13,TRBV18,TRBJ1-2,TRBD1,TGTGCCAGCTCGCTGGACAGGGAACAGGGCTACACCTTC,CASSLDREQGYTF
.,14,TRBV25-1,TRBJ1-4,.,TGTGCCAGCAGTGGGAGGACAACTAATGAAAAACTGTTTTTT,CASSGRTTNEKLFF
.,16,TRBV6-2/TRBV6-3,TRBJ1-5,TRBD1,TGTGCCAGCAGTTGGCCCCGGCAGGGGGCGAATCAGCCCCAGCATTTT,CASSWPRQGANQPQHF
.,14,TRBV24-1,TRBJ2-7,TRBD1,TGTGCCACCAGTGATTTCGACAGGGGGGACGAGCAGTACTTC,CATSDFDRGDEQYF
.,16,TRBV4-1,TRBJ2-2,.,TGCGCCAGCAGCCCCCCCCGGAGGCTGAACACCGGGGAGCTGTTTTTT,CASSPPRRLNTGELFF
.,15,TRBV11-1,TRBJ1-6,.,TGTGCCAGCAGCCCAGGTGGGGGGTATAATTCACCCCTCCACTTT,CASSPGGGYNSPLHF
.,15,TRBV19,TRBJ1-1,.,TGTGCCAGTAGTTCTGGAGGAGGGGTCGAAACTGAAGCTTTCTTT,CASSSGGGVETEAFF
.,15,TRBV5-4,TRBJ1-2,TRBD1,TGTGCCAGCAGCGGGACTCCGGGACAGGGATATGGCTACACCTTC,CASSGTPGQGYGYTF
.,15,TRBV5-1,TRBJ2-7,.,TGCGCCAGCAGCTTGGCGCCAGGTCCGGTCCGCGAGCAGTACTTC,CASSLAPGPVREQYF
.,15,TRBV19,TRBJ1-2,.,TGTGCCAGTAGTCTCCGGGACTTCCCCCACTATGGCTACACCTTC,CASSLRDFPHYGYTF
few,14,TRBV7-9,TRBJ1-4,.,TGTGCCAGCAGCTCTCGAGCCGTTACCCAAAAACTGTTTTTT,CASSSRAVTQKLFF
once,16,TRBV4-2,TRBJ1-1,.,TGTGCCAGCAGCCCGGGAGGGACAAACGGGTACACTGAAGCTTTCTTT,CASSPGGTNGYTEAFF
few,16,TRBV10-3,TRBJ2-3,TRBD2,TGTGCCATCAGTGAGAGGCGGGGGGGCACCACAGATACGCAGTATTTT,CAISERRGGTTDTQYF
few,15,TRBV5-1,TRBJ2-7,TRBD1,TGCGCCAGCAGCTTCGATAACAGGGGAGCCCACGAGCAGTACTTC,CASSFDNRGAHEQYF
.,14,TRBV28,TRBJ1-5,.,TGTGCCAGCAGCTACAGGGAACCCCGCCAGCCCCAGCATTTT,CASSYREPRQPQHF
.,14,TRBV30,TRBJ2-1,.,TGTGCCTGGAGAGGTGGGGGGAAATACAATGAGCAGTTCTTC,CAWRGGGKYNEQFF
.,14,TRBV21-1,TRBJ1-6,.,TGTGCCAGCAGCCTGGGACAAAGAGGTTCACCCCTCCACTTT,CASSLGQRGSPLHF
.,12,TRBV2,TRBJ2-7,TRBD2,TGTGCCAGCAGTGCGGGGGGTTACGAGCAGTACTTC,CASSAGGYEQYF
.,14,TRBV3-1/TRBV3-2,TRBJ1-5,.,TGTGCCAGCAGCCACTTGGACAGTAATCAGCCCCAGCATTTT,CASSHLDSNQPQHF
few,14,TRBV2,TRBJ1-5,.,TGTGCCAGCAGTGAAGGGGGGCGCAATCAGCCCCAGCATTTT,CASSEGGRNQPQHF
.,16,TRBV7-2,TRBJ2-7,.,TGTGCCAGCAGCCTAGGGGGTACAGGGTTGGCCTACGAGCAGTACTTC,CASSLGGTGLAYEQYF
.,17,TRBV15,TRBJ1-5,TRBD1,TGTGCCACCAGCAGACCTAAGACAGGGCGGGGTGGTCAGCCCCAGCATTTT,CATSRPKTGRGGQPQHF
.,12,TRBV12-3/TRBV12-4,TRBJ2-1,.,TGTGCCAGCAGTTTTAGCAAGAATGAGCAGTTCTTC,CASSFSKNEQFF
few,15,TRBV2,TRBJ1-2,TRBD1,TGTGCCAGCAGGGGACAGGGGTTTTTAAACTATGGCTACACCTTC,CASRGQGFLNYGYTF
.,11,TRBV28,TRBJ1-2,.,TGTGCCAGCAGGTCAGGGTATGGCTACACCTTC,CASRSGYGYTF
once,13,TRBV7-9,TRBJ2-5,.,TGTGCCAGCAGCTTACCCGCCCTAGGGACCCAGTACTTC,CASSLPALGTQYF
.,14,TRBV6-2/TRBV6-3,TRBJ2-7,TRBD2,TGTGCCAGCAGTTTAGCGGGGGCCACCCTCGAGCAGTACTTC,CASSLAGATLEQYF
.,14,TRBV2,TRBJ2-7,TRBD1,TGTGCCAGCAAAAGGACAGGGGGCCGGGACGAGCAGTACTTC,CASKRTGGRDEQYF
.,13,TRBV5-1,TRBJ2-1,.,TGCGCCAACAGCTTGGGGGGCGAGACAGAGCAGTTCTTC,CANSLGGETEQFF
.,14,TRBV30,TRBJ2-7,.,TGTGCCTGGAGTCGCGGGGTAAATGTCCACGAGCAGTACTTC,CAWSRGVNVHEQYF
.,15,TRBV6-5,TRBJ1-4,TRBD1,TGTGCCAGCAGCCCATACAGGGGGGCCCCTGAAAAACTGTTTTTT,CASSPYRGAPEKLFF
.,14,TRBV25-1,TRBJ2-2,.,TGTGCCAGCACCCCCAGGGGCAGAACCGGGGAGCTGTTTTTT,CASTPRGRTGELFF
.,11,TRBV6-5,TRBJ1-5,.,TGTCAAACAGGGTTCAATCAGCCCCAGCATTTT,CQTGFNQPQHF
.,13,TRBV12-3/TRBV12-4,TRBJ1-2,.,TGTGCCAGCAGTTCGGGAAGGGATTATGGCTACACCTTC,CASSSGRDYGYTF
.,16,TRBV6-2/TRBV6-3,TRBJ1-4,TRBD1,TGTGCCAGCAGCAAGACAGGGCTAACAACTAATGAAAAACTGTTTTTT,CASSKTGLTTNEKLFF
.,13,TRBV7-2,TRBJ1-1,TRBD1,TGTGCCGCAGGGGGCTATATGAACACTGAAGCTTTCTTT,CAAGGYMNTEAFF
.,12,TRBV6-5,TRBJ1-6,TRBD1,TGTGCCAGCAGGATCGGGACAGGGTCTTTCCACTTT,CASRIGTGSFHF
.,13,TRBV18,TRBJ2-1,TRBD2,TGTGCCAGCTCAGAGAGCGGGGTCTATGAGCAGTTCTTC,CASSESGVYEQFF
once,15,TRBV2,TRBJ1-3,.,TGTGCCAGCAGTGAAGTGCGGCTACCTGGAAACACCATATATTTT,CASSEVRLPGNTIYF
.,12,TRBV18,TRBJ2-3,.,TGTGCCAGCTCACCAAGAGGAGATACGCAGTATTTT,CASSPRGDTQYF
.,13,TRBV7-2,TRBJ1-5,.,TGTGCCAGCAGCTTACGAGTAGATCAGCCCCAGCATTTT,CASSLRVDQPQHF
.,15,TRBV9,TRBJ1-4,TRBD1,TGTGCCAGCAGCGGACAGGGCCGGGGAAATGAAAAACTGTTTTTT,CASSGQGRGNEKLFF
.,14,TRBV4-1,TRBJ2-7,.,TGCGCCAGCAGCCCTGCGGGATTATCCTACGAGCAGTACTTC,CASSPAGLSYEQYF
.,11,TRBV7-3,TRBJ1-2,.,TGTGCCAGCAGCGCGGGGCGGGGCTACACCTTC,CASSAGRGYTF
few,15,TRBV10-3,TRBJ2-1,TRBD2,TGTGCCATTTCCCCTAGCGGGGCTTCCTACAATGAGCAGTTCTTC,CAISPSGASYNEQFF
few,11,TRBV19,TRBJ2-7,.,TGTGCCAGTAGTTCGGGGTACGAGCAGTACTTC,CASSSGYEQYF
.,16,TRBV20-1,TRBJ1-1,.,TGCAGTGCTAGTGGTGGAGGAATTGGGAAGGGCACTGAAGCTTTCTTT,CSASGGGIGKGTEAFF
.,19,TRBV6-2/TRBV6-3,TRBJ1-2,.,TGTGCCAGCAGTTACATCGTCGGCGTCTTCAGGACAGCCTCCTATGGCTACACCTTC,CASSYIVGVFRTASYGYTF
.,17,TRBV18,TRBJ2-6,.,TGTGCCAGCTCACCACCGGTCGTTAGCTCTGGGGCCAACGTCCTGACTTTC,CASSPPVVSSGANVLTF
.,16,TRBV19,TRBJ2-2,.,TGTGCCAGTAGTATTTCCCCGGCAGGGCGATCCGGGGAGCTGTTTTTT,CASSISPAGRSGELFF